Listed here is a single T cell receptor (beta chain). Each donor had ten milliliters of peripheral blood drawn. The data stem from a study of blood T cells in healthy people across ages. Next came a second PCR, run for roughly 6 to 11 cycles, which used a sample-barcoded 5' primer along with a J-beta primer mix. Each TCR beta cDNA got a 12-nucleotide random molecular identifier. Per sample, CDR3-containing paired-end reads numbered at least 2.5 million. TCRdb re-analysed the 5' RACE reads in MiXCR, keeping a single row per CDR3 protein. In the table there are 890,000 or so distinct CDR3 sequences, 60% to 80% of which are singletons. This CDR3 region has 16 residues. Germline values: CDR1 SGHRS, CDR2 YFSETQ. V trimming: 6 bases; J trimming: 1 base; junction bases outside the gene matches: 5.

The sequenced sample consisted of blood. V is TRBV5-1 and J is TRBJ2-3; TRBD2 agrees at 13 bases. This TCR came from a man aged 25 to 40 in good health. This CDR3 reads CASTLAGGYGTDTQYF. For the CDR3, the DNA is TGCGCCAGCACACTAGCGGGGGGGTATGGCACAGATACGCAGTATTTT.